This T cell receptor (beta chain) comes out of a study of control samples from healthy donors and cancer patients. Using immunoSEQ multiplex PCR, the repertoire was profiled, and TCRdb retains in-frame clones only, with some absent. Altogether roughly 59,000 clones are present, 92% being singletons, with the ten largest covering about 1.7%. The CDR3 is 16 residues long. J was trimmed by 3 bases and V by 6 bases; bases with no gene match: 11. Germline V gene sequence: CDR1 LGHNT, CDR2 FRNRAP. Sequenced: PBMCs. This rearrangement joins TRBV12-5 to TRBJ2-5, with 9 bases identical to TRBD2. This receptor was obtained from a middle-aged man with colorectal cancer. This CDR3 is CASGELTTSGKETQYF. The CDR3 bases are TGTGCTAGTGGGGAACTTACGACTAGCGGAAAAGAGACCCAGTACTTC.